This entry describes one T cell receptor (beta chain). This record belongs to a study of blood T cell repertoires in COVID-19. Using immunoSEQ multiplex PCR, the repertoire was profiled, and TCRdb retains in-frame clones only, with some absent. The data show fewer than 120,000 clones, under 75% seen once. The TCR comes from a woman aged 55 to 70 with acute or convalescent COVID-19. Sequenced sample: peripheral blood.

The CDR3 bases are TGCGCCAGCAGCTCCCCGGGCGGCGGGGGGGCGCAAGAGCAGTACTTC. Amino acids: CASSSPGGGGAQEQYF. The chain is built from TRBV5-1 and TRBJ2-7, with 9 bases fitting TRBD2. Germline V gives CDR1 SGHRS, CDR2 YFSETQ. V dropped 3 bases and J dropped 7; count of bases not matched to a gene: 14. This CDR3 contains 16 residues. Complete variable domain (other parts from reference TRBV5-1 and TRBJ2-7): KAGVTQTPRYLIKTRGQQVTLSCSPISGHRSVSWYQQTPGQGLQFLFEYFSETQRNKGNFPGRFSGRQFSNSRSEMNVSTLELGDSALYLCASSSPGGGGAQEQYFGPGTRLTVT.